The next 14 T cell receptor beta chains were all read from a single sample in a study of T cells in Graves' hyperthyroidism and ophthalmopathy. The investigators amplified TCR beta CDR3 regions from RNA transcripts. Using the HTBI primer set, a first-round RT-PCR was run on the TCR CDR3. TCRdb re-derived calls from the multiplex PCR reads in MiXCR, one entry per CDR3 protein. The data show roughly 740,000 distinct CDR3 sequences, 15% to 20% seen once. The specimen sequenced was blood. The receptors shown here come from a man younger than 35 with Graves' hyperthyroidism.

Turning to this clonotype: This may arise from a read error, as a much more abundant clone is one base away. The chain recombines TRBV28 with TRBJ2-5, with 10 bases identical to TRBD1. Trimming took 7 bases from V and 10 from J; bases not matched to a gene: 12. The V gene's germline CDR1 is MDHEN and CDR2 SYDVKM. CDR3 length: 14 residues. CDR3 in DNA: TGTGCCAGCAATGATGGGACAGGGGAAAGGGACCAGTACTTC. Its protein product is CASNDGTGERDQYF.

This clonotype has just a few counts. The J gene is TRBJ1-2, the V gene TRBV20-1; D uncertain. Deletions cut 5 bases from V and 3 bases from J, with 10 bases between. CDR1 DFQATT and CDR2 SNEGSKA come from the germline V gene (reference sequence). The CDR3 spans 12 residues. CDR3 sequence: CSAPPGDYGYTF. The CDR3 DNA follows: TGCAGTGCTCCCCCGGGAGACTATGGCTACACCTTC.

This clonotype was seen at least ten times. This chain joins TRBV6-1 and TRBJ1-2; 8 bases line up with TRBD1. Looked up from germline, CDR1 is MNHNS and CDR2 is SASEGT. The ends lost 5 bases at V and 8 bases at J; junction bases unmatched: 10. This CDR3 comprises 14 residues. The CDR3: CASSYDRGNRGYTF. CDR3 DNA: TGTGCCAGCAGTTACGACAGGGGTAATCGAGGCTACACCTTC.

The J gene is TRBJ2-5, the V gene TRBV9; D possibly corresponds to TRBD2 (6 bases). Trimming shortened V by 5 bases and J by 5 bases, and 19 bases separated the two germline ends. Germline V gene data show CDR1 as SGDLS and CDR2 as YYNGEE. The CDR3 runs 15 residues. The CDR3: CASSLSPRGGETQYF. In DNA form, the CDR3 reads TGTGCCAGCAGTCTCTCCCCACGGGGAGGTGAGACCCAGTACTTC.

J is TRBJ1-6 and V is TRBV3-1; D ambiguous. CDR1 is LGHDT and CDR2 is YNNKEL in the germline V gene (reference sequence). The length of the CDR3 is 14 residues. V lost 2 bases and J lost 10, with 12 bases in between. This CDR3 reads CASSQFEGPSPLHF. CDR3 DNA sequence: TGTGCCAGCAGCCAATTCGAGGGTCCGTCACCCCTCCACTTT.

The chain joins TRBV2 to TRBJ2-7; perhaps TRBD1 as D (6 bases). The CDR3 runs 14 residues. Germline V CDR1 and CDR2: SNHLY, FYNNEI. V lost 7 bases and J 0 bases, leaving 13 bases between the germline ends. CDR3 residues: CASIQGILSYEQYF. The CDR3 DNA reads as TGTGCCAGCATCCAGGGGATCCTCTCCTACGAGCAGTACTTC.

This clonotype was seen more than once but under ten times. The V and J genes are TRBV7-3 and TRBJ2-3; D is ambiguous. Germline CDR1 reads SGHTA; CDR2 reads FQGTGA. V was clipped by 5 bases and J by 2 bases, with 14 bases between them. The CDR3 loop spans 15 amino acids. As DNA, the CDR3 is TGTGCCAGCAGCCTGTTCGGAGCGAACACAGATACGCAGTATTTT. Protein: CASSLFGANTDTQYF.

This clonotype was seen repeatedly, ten times or more. V gene TRBV6-2 or TRBV6-3 combines with J gene TRBJ1-5; D might be TRBD1 (6 bases). CDR3 length: 13 amino acids. The germline V gene encodes CDR1 MNHEY and CDR2 SVGEGT. Trimming pared 5 bases from V and 6 bases from J, leaving 11 bases between. In DNA, the CDR3 is TGTGCCAGCAGTCGGGGGGCGGCTCAGCCCCAGCATTTT. This encodes CASSRGAAQPQHF.

V gene TRBV20-1 combines with J gene TRBJ2-3; D is uncertain. Germline-derived CDR1 and CDR2 are DFQATT and SNEGSKA (reference sequence). This CDR3 has 13 residues. The DNA of the CDR3 is TGCTCCGCTTTACTGTTAGGCACAGATACGCAGTATTTT. Translated, it gives CSALLLGTDTQYF.

This clonotype was seen repeatedly, ten times or more. V is TRBV28 and J is TRBJ1-2; D is ambiguous. Germline CDR1 is MDHEN and CDR2 is SYDVKM. Between the trimmed V and J ends, which lost 4 bases and 1 base, there was a span of 10 bases. The CDR3 is 14 residues long. This CDR3 is CASSWPSVNYGYTF. The DNA for the CDR3 is TGTGCCAGCAGTTGGCCGTCGGTTAACTATGGCTACACCTTC.

The table lists this clonotype with many counts. The gene calls are TRBV28 and TRBJ2-1; possibly TRBD1 or TRBD2 for D (5 bases each). The germline V gene has CDR1 MDHEN and CDR2 SYDVKM. The CDR3 covers 16 residues. The V gene lost 4 bases and the J gene lost 5 bases, with 18 bases spanning the gap. CDR3 region: CASSSPVGPTDNEQFF. CDR3 DNA sequence: TGTGCCAGCAGTTCGCCTGTGGGACCCACTGACAATGAGCAGTTCTTC.

This clonotype occurred many times. CDR3 sequence reads: CASSPAGVPSYEQYF. The CDR3 region has the DNA TGCGCCAGCAGCCCCGCGGGGGTCCCCTCCTACGAGCAGTACTTC. The chain recombines TRBV5-1 with TRBJ2-7; 7 positions match TRBD2. This CDR3 comprises 15 residues. The V and J ends lost 4 bases and 0 bases, in that order; junction bases with no gene match: 7. CDR1 is SGHRS and CDR2 is YFSETQ in the germline V gene.

This clonotype has only a few counts. The J gene is TRBJ2-7, the V gene TRBV2; D is uncertain. In germline, CDR1 is SNHLY, CDR2 FYNNEI. V shed 6 bases and J shed 3 bases, with 12 bases lying between them. The CDR3 has 13 residues. CDR3 residues: CASRVRGNYEQYF. For the CDR3, the DNA is TGTGCCAGCAGGGTCAGAGGAAACTACGAGCAGTACTTC.

The chain carries TRBV12-3 or TRBV12-4 and TRBJ2-1, with 13 positions matching TRBD2. V dropped 3 bases and J dropped 3; count of bases not matched to a gene: 2. The CDR3 has 16 amino acids. The CDR3 region has the DNA TGTGCCAGCAGTTTCAGACTAGCGGGAGGCTACAATGAGCAGTTCTTC. Amino acids: CASSFRLAGGYNEQFF.